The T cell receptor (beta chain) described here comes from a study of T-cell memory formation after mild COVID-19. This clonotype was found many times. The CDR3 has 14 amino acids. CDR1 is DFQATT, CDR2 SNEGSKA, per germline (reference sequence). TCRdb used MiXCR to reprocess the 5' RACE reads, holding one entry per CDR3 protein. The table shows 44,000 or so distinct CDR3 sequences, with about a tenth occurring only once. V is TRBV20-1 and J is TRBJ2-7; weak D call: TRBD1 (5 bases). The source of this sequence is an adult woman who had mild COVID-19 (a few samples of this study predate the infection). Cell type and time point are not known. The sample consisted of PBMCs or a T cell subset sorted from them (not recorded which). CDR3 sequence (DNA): TGCTCCCCTCAGGGCAGGGCCCCACCCTACGAGCAGTACTTC. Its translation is CSPQGRAPPYEQYF.